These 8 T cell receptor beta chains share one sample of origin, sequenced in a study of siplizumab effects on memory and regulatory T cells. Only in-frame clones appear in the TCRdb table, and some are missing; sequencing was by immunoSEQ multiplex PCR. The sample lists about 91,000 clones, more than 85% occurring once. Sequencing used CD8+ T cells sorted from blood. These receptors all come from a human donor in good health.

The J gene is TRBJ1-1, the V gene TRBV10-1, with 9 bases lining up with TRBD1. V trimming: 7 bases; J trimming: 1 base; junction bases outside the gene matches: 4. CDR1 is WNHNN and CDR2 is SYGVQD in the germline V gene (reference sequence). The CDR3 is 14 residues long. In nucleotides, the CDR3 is TGCGCCAGCACCGGACAGGGGTCGAACACTGAAGCTTTCTTT. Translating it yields CASTGQGSNTEAFF.

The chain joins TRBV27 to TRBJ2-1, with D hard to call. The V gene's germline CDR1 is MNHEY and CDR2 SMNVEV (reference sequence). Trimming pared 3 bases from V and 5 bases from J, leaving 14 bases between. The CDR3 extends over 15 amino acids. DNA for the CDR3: TGTGCCAGCAGTTTTTGGCCCCCCAAGGACAATGAGCAGTTCTTC. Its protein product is CASSFWPPKDNEQFF.

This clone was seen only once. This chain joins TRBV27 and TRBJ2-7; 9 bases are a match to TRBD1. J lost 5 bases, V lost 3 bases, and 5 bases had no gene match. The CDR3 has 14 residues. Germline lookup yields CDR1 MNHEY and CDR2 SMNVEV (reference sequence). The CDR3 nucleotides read TGTGCCAGCAGTTTTGGGGGACAGGGAAACGAGCAGTACTTC. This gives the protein CASSFGGQGNEQYF.

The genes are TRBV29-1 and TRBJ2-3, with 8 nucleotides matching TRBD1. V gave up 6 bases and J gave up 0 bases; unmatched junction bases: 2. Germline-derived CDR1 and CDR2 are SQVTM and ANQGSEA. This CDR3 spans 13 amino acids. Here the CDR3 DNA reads TGCAGCGTATGGACAGGGAGCACAGATACGCAGTATTTT. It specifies CSVWTGSTDTQYF.

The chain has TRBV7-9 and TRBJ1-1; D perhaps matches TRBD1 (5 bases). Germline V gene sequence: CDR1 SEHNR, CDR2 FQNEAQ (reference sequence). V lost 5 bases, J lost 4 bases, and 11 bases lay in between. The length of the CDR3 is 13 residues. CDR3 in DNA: TGTGCCAGCAGCCGATCAGGGCTCACTGAAGCTTTCTTT. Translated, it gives CASSRSGLTEAFF.

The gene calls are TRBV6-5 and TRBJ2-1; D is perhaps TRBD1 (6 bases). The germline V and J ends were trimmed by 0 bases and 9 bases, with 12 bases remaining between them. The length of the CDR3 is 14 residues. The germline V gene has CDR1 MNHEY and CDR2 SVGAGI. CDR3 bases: TGTGCCAGCAGTTACTCGTGGGGGCACAGTGAGCAGTTCTTC. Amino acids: CASSYSWGHSEQFF.

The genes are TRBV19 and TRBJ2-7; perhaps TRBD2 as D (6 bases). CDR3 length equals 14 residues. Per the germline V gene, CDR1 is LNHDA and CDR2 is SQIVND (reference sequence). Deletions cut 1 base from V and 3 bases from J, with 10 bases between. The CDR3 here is CASSIGAGSYEQYF. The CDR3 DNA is TGTGCCAGTAGTATAGGAGCCGGGAGCTACGAGCAGTACTTC.

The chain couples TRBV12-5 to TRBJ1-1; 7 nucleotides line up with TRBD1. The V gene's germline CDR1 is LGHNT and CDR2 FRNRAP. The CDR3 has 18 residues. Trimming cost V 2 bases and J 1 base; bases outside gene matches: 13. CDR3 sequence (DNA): TGTGCTAGTGGTTTGACTCCCGGGGACAGTTCTGAGAACACTGAAGCTTTCTTT. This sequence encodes CASGLTPGDSSENTEAFF.